The 14 T cell receptor beta chains given below trace back to one sample, sequenced in a study of shared clonotypes between healthy human individuals. Repertoires were generated with immunoSEQ multiplex PCR, while TCRdb's copy carries only in-frame clones and drops some. Of about 1.1 million clones in the sample, 70% to 80% were seen once. Source material: memory CD4+ T cells from PBMCs. Subset indicated: CD45RA-negative fraction. The receptors shown here come from a man between 18 and 35 years old in good health. Some clones in this sample may be carry-over from other donors' samples.

The chain joins TRBV7-2 to TRBJ2-1; D call uncertain. CDR1 and CDR2 (germline): SGHTA, FQGNSA. There are 16 residues in the CDR3. The V end lost 5 bases, the J end lost 7 bases, and 21 bases lay between the germline ends. CDR3 in amino acids: CASSGIGGRSVNEQFF. CDR3 DNA sequence: TGTGCCAGCAGCGGGATCGGCGGCCGCAGTGTAAATGAGCAGTTCTTC. Full variable domain (remainder filled in from reference TRBV7-2 and TRBJ2-1): GAGVSQSPSNKVTEKGKDVELRCDPISGHTALYWYRQSLGQGLEFLIYFQGNSAPDKSGLPSDRFSAERTGGSVSTLTIQRTQQEDSAVYLCASSGIGGRSVNEQFFGPGTRLTVL.

The CDR3 loop is CAWSKGGDQPQHF. CDR3 nucleotide sequence: TGTGCCTGGAGCAAGGGGGGGGATCAGCCCCAGCATTTT. The chain links TRBV30 to TRBJ1-5, with D perhaps TRBD1 (6 bases). The CDR3 length is 13 residues. Trimming took 3 bases from V and 5 from J, leaving 11 bases between them. The germline gives CDR1 GTSNPN, CDR2 SVGIG (reference sequence).

The gene calls are TRBV11-2 and TRBJ2-1, with 13 bases matching TRBD2. This CDR3 spans 12 amino acids. Germline V gives CDR1 SGHAT, CDR2 FQNNGV. V dropped 5 bases and J dropped 14; count of bases not matched to a gene: 3. The CDR3: CASSNTSGREFF. In DNA form, the CDR3 reads TGTGCCAGCAGCAATACTAGCGGGAGGGAGTTCTTC.

This rearrangement joins TRBV2 to TRBJ2-7; D possibly corresponds to TRBD2 (6 bases). Deletions cut 4 bases from V and 3 bases from J, with 16 bases between. This CDR3 is built from 15 residues. Germline V gene sequence: CDR1 SNHLY, CDR2 FYNNEI. The DNA of the CDR3 is TGTGCCAGCAGTGCCGGCCGGGACTCTATCTACGAGCAGTACTTC. Encoded protein: CASSAGRDSIYEQYF.

The J gene is TRBJ2-1, the V gene TRBV6-1, with unresolved D. V gave up 1 base and J gave up 8 bases, with 18 bases separating them. CDR1 and CDR2 (germline): MNHNS, SASEGT. The CDR3 length is 16 residues. Here the CDR3 reads CASSEVSWPHGDEQFF. The CDR3 nucleotides are TGTGCCAGCAGTGAAGTCTCTTGGCCCCATGGGGATGAGCAGTTCTTC.

This chain joins TRBV18 and TRBJ2-7, with D hard to call. The CDR3 loop spans 14 amino acids. Trimming removed 4 bases from V and 4 bases from J, with 14 bases in between. The germline CDR1 and CDR2 sequences are KGHSH and LQKENI. The CDR3 DNA sequence: TGTGCCAGCTCACGAAATCCAGCGTCTTACGAGCAGTACTTC. Protein product: CASSRNPASYEQYF.

The chain links TRBV10-1 to TRBJ2-3; 10 bases map to TRBD1. CDR3 length equals 14 residues. Germline V gives CDR1 WNHNN, CDR2 SYGVQD (reference sequence). Unmatched junction bases numbered 3, after V lost 5 bases and J lost 4 bases. The DNA for the CDR3 is TGCGCCAGCAGTTGGGACAGGGGAGCAGATACGCAGTATTTT. Its protein product is CASSWDRGADTQYF.

In its sample, this clone was seen many times. V and J are TRBV27 and TRBJ2-1; D is uncertain. The CDR3 is 18 amino acids. V was trimmed by 2 bases and J by 0 bases, leaving 17 bases between them. Germline-derived CDR1 and CDR2 are MNHEY and SMNVEV (reference sequence). The CDR3 reads CASSLGLSSLTSYNEQFF. CDR3 nucleotides: TGTGCCAGCAGTTTAGGTTTGAGTTCCCTCACCTCCTACAATGAGCAGTTCTTC.

V is TRBV6-5 and J is TRBJ1-2; D perhaps matches TRBD1 (6 bases). V was shortened by 6 bases and J by 4 bases, with 18 bases between the two germline ends. The CDR3 consists of 15 residues. Germline lookup yields CDR1 MNHEY and CDR2 SVGAGI. The CDR3 spells CASRTQGWGSYGYTF. The CDR3 DNA is TGTGCCAGCAGGACTCAGGGGTGGGGTAGCTATGGCTACACCTTC.

The chain carries TRBV29-1 and TRBJ2-5; 8 bases fit TRBD1. The end of the DNA aligns better with TRBJ2-7, so the J call may be wrong. The length of the CDR3 is 15 residues. CDR1 is SQVTM and CDR2 is ANQGSEA in the germline V gene. CDR3 DNA sequence: TGCAGCGTTGTTAGGTTGGAGACAGGGGTTTACGAGCAGTACTTC. The encoded protein is CSVVRLETGVYEQYF.

This clone was recorded only once. This rearrangement joins TRBV19 to TRBJ2-7, with no clear D. The CDR3 extends over 11 amino acids. Per the germline V gene, CDR1 is LNHDA and CDR2 is SQIVND (reference sequence). With 6 bases removed from V and 7 bases from J, the gap between germline ends came to 10 bases. Written as DNA, the CDR3 is TGTGCCAGTAGCGCCGGATGGGAGCAGTACTTC. Translated, it gives CASSAGWEQYF. Complete variable domain (other parts from reference TRBV19 and TRBJ2-7): DGGITQSPKYLFRKEGQNVTLSCEQNLNHDAMYWYRQDPGQGLRLIYYSQIVNDFQKGDIAEGYSVSREKKESFPLTVTSAQKNPTAFYLCASSAGWEQYFGPGTRLTVT.

The chain joins TRBV7-2 to TRBJ2-3; D is perhaps TRBD1 (6 bases). V lost 5 bases, J lost 4 bases, and 16 bases lay in between. Germline V gene lookup returns CDR1 SGHTA and CDR2 FQGNSA. The CDR3 runs to 15 residues. The DNA of the CDR3 is TGTGCCAGCAGCCCTCGCAGGGGTGCTTCAGATACGCAGTATTTT. It is translated as CASSPRRGASDTQYF.

V is TRBV2 and J is TRBJ2-2, with TRBD1 matching 9 bases. With 7 bases clipped from V and 2 bases from J, the junction kept 2 bases outside the gene matches. CDR1 is SNHLY and CDR2 is FYNNEI in the germline V gene. The CDR3 is 14 amino acids. The CDR3 coding sequence is TGTGCCAGCACGGGACAGGGTAACACCGGGGAGCTGTTTTTT. Protein: CASTGQGNTGELFF.

The genes are TRBV2 and TRBJ1-2; D is unclear. V was clipped by 4 bases and J by 7 bases, with 16 bases between them. This CDR3 spans 14 amino acids. Germline V CDR1 and CDR2: SNHLY, FYNNEI. The CDR3 sequence: CASSGEGKAGGYTF. The CDR3 region has the DNA TGTGCCAGCAGTGGTGAGGGAAAGGCTGGTGGCTACACCTTC.